The T cell receptor beta chain described here comes from a study of cytomegalovirus exposure and HLA in healthy donors. 60 Vbeta and 13 Jbeta primers were used in PCR. This table comes from immunoSEQ multiplex PCR, and its TCRdb copy is limited to in-frame clones, with some not included. Of 150,000 to 200,000 clones in the sample, 75% were seen once. Germline values: CDR1 SGHDT, CDR2 YYEEEE. The length of the CDR3 is 12 residues. V lost 5 bases to trimming and J lost 4 bases, with 9 bases between them. The TCR was taken from a male donor in good health and CMV-seronegative. The sequenced material came from PBMCs. The chain joins TRBV5-6 to TRBJ1-1, with TRBD1 as a possible D gene (6 bases). CDR3 nucleotide sequence: TGTGCCAGCAGTTCAGGGGCCACTGAAGCTTTCTTT. The encoded protein is CASSSGATEAFF.